The rows below give T cell receptor beta chains drawn from one sample of a study of blood T cell repertoires in COVID-19. Sequencing used immunoSEQ multiplex PCR; TCRdb keeps in-frame clones, though not all of them. The data contain about 130,000 clones, about 88% of them singletons. Sequencing used peripheral blood. The receptors were sampled from a woman at least 80 years old with acute or convalescent COVID-19. Both conserved end residues are part of each CDR3. A D gene is named only where the DNA matches it firmly. Clone size is stated in some rows and not others, as once, few, many or a class when expanded.

J | V | size | D | DNA | CDR3
TRBJ1-2 | TRBV6-5 | few | TRBD1 | TGTGCCTCCAACCGACAGGGATCGAGTGGCTACACCTTC | CASNRQGSSGYTF
TRBJ2-5 | TRBV2 | once | TRBD2 | TGTGCCAGCAGTGAAGGGGTTAGCGGGGGGCGGAAGACCCAGTACTTC | CASSEGVSGGRKTQYF
TRBJ2-2 | TRBV5-5 | . | . | TGTGCCAGCAGCCCGAGCGGGACCGGGGAGCTGTTTTTT | CASSPSGTGELFF
TRBJ2-1 | TRBV4-2 | . | TRBD2 | TGTGCCAGCAGCCAGCTGGGACTAGCGGCGAATGAGCAGTTCTTC | CASSQLGLAANEQFF
TRBJ2-2 | TRBV5-1 | . | TRBD1 | TGCGCCAGCAGCTTGGATCCGGGACAGGGTTTCGGGGAGCTGTTTTTT | CASSLDPGQGFGELFF
TRBJ2-3 | TRBV28 | . | . | TGTGCCAGCAGGACAGCGGGCTCCCGCACAGATACGCAGTATTTT | CASRTAGSRTDTQYF
TRBJ1-1 | TRBV5-6 | . | . | TGTGCCAGCAGCTTACCCGGGACAAGGAACACTGAAGCTTTCTTT | CASSLPGTRNTEAFF
TRBJ1-4 | TRBV5-1 | . | TRBD1 | TGCGCCAGCAGCATCGGACAGGGTGCAACTAATGAAAAACTGTTTTTT | CASSIGQGATNEKLFF
TRBJ2-1 | TRBV27 | . | . | TGTGCCAGCAGTCCGTACAGGGTCCGGGAGCAGTTCTTC | CASSPYRVREQFF
TRBJ2-2 | TRBV19 | . | TRBD1 | TGTGCCAGTAGGGGGGACAGGAACACCGGGGAGCTGTTTTTT | CASRGDRNTGELFF
TRBJ2-2 | TRBV7-8 | once | . | TGTGCCAGCAGCTTACGGGAGAACGGGGAGCTGTTTTTT | CASSLRENGELFF
TRBJ2-1 | TRBV7-9 | . | TRBD1 | TGTGCCAGCAGCCACGACAGGGGGCCCTACAATGAGCAGTTCTTC | CASSHDRGPYNEQFF
TRBJ2-7 | TRBV7-6 | . | TRBD1 | TGTGCCAGCAGCGGAGTTCGGACAGGGGGCACCTACGAGCAGTACTTC | CASSGVRTGGTYEQYF
TRBJ2-3 | TRBV4-2 | . | . | TGTGCCAGCAGCGAAGAGGGGAGCTCCACAGATACGCAGTATTTT | CASSEEGSSTDTQYF
TRBJ1-4 | TRBV7-9 | few | . | TGTGCCAGCAGCCCCTCATGGGCGAGTTCTGAAAAACTGTTTTTT | CASSPSWASSEKLFF
TRBJ1-1 | TRBV10-3 | . | . | TGTGCCATCAGTGAGCCCGGGAACACTGAAGCTTTCTTT | CAISEPGNTEAFF
TRBJ2-5 | TRBV5-1 | . | TRBD1 | TGCGCCAGCGGACAGGGGGCGCGGGAGACCCAGTACTTC | CASGQGARETQYF
TRBJ2-1 | TRBV10-1 | . | TRBD1 | TGCGCCAGCAGTGATAGGGGACAGGGGTACAATGAGCAGTTCTTC | CASSDRGQGYNEQFF
TRBJ2-7 | TRBV9 | . | TRBD2 | TGTGCCAGCAGCGTGAATAGCGGGGGCCTCTACGAGCAGTACTTC | CASSVNSGGLYEQYF
TRBJ2-7 | TRBV15 | . | . | TGTGCCACCAGCAGAGACTCAGGGTGGAACGAGCAGTACTTC | CATSRDSGWNEQYF
TRBJ1-2 | TRBV5-5 | . | TRBD1 | TGTGCCAGCAGCTTCGGACAGGGAGGCTATGGCTACACCTTC | CASSFGQGGYGYTF
TRBJ2-2 | TRBV7-3 | . | TRBD1 | TGTGCCAGCAGCCAGGGGGCGAGGGACGGGGAGCTGTTTTTT | CASSQGARDGELFF
TRBJ2-7 | TRBV5-1 | . | TRBD1 | TGCGCCAGCAGCGCGACAGGGAATGGAGCCTACGAGCAGTACTTC | CASSATGNGAYEQYF
TRBJ2-3 | TRBV3-1/TRBV3-2 | . | . | TGTGCCAGCAGCCGAGACGTAGTAACCGCGCAGTATTTT | CASSRDVVTAQYF
TRBJ2-5 | TRBV3-1/TRBV3-2 | . | . | TGTGCCAGCAGCCAAGGAAGGGTCGGGGTGCAAGAGACCCAGTACTTC | CASSQGRVGVQETQYF
TRBJ2-7 | TRBV4-2 | . | TRBD2 | TGTGCCAGCAGCCAAGTGGGGCGGGAGGTTACCTTC | CASSQVGREVTF
TRBJ2-3 | TRBV18 | . | TRBD2 | TGTGCCAGCTCACGACGGACTAGCGGGATCACAGATACGCAGTATTTT | CASSRRTSGITDTQYF
TRBJ2-2 | TRBV7-3 | . | . | TGTGCCAGCAGCTTGGACAGCAACACCGGGGAGCTGTTTTTT | CASSLDSNTGELFF
TRBJ2-1 | TRBV5-6 | . | TRBD1 | TGTGCCAGCAGCTTGGTAGGACAGGGGGATAATGAGCAGTTCTTC | CASSLVGQGDNEQFF
TRBJ2-3 | TRBV7-3 | . | . | TGTGCCAGCAGCAAACTAGGGATCACAGATACGCAGTATTTT | CASSKLGITDTQYF
TRBJ1-2 | TRBV4-1 | . | . | TGCGCCAGCAGCCAAGAACTTCGGGGGTATTTTGGCTACACCTTC | CASSQELRGYFGYTF
TRBJ2-1 | TRBV6-5 | . | TRBD1 | TGTGCCAGCAGTTATAACAGGGGGGATGAGCAGTTCTTC | CASSYNRGDEQFF
TRBJ1-2 | TRBV28 | . | . | TGTGCCAGCAGTTTCTCGGATGGCTACACCTTC | CASSFSDGYTF
TRBJ2-7 | TRBV5-1 | . | . | TGCGCCAGCAGCTTGGCCGTGTTCAGGGACGAGCAGTACTTC | CASSLAVFRDEQYF
TRBJ1-5 | TRBV19 | . | . | TGTGCCAGTAGTACGGGGGAGCCCCAGCATTTT | CASSTGEPQHF
TRBJ2-1 | TRBV19 | . | TRBD2 | TGTGCCAGTAGTACCGGACTAGCGGGAGTTTATGAGCAGTTCTTC | CASSTGLAGVYEQFF
TRBJ2-1 | TRBV27 | once | TRBD2 | TGTGCCAGCAGCCAAGCAAAGGGAGGGTCCTACAATGAGCAGTTCTTC | CASSQAKGGSYNEQFF
TRBJ1-2 | TRBV3-1/TRBV3-2 | once | . | TGTGCCAGCAGCCAGGAGTCGGGAGGCTACACCTTC | CASSQESGGYTF